This T cell receptor beta chain was profiled in a study of sequential checkpoint blockade in melanoma. Study summary: Maintenance nivolumab came after either treatment sequence.

This clone occurred a few times. Other DNA sequences within the sample encode an identical CDR3. This CDR3 region has 14 residues. J gave up 6 bases and V 0 bases, and 4 bases lay outside the gene matches. The V gene's germline CDR1 is SGHAT and CDR2 FQNNGV. Method: immunoSEQ multiplex PCR; TCRdb's copy keeps in-frame clones and lacks some. Found here are some 16,000 clones, around 80% of them singletons; the top ten hold 12%. Treatment defined: randomized to nivolumab then ipilimumab (arm A) or the reverse (arm B). DNA-damaging chemotherapy had not been given to any patient beforehand. The V and J genes are TRBV11-2 and TRBJ2-7; 8 positions agree with TRBD2. The sequencing here drew on CD8+ T cells sorted from blood (inferred from file names), taken from a patient given nivolumab and ipilimumab in sequence. The clonotype comes from a human donor with melanoma. CDR3 amino acids: CASSLEVGRGEQYF. CDR3 DNA: TGTGCCAGCAGCTTAGAGGTCGGGAGGGGCGAGCAGTACTTC. Full variable domain (missing parts from reference TRBV11-2 and TRBJ2-7): EAGVAQSPRYKIIEKRQSVAFWCNPISGHATLYWYQQILGQGPKLLIQFQNNGVVDDSQLPKDRFSAERLKGVDSTLKIQPAKLEDSAVYLCASSLEVGRGEQYFGPGTRLTVT.